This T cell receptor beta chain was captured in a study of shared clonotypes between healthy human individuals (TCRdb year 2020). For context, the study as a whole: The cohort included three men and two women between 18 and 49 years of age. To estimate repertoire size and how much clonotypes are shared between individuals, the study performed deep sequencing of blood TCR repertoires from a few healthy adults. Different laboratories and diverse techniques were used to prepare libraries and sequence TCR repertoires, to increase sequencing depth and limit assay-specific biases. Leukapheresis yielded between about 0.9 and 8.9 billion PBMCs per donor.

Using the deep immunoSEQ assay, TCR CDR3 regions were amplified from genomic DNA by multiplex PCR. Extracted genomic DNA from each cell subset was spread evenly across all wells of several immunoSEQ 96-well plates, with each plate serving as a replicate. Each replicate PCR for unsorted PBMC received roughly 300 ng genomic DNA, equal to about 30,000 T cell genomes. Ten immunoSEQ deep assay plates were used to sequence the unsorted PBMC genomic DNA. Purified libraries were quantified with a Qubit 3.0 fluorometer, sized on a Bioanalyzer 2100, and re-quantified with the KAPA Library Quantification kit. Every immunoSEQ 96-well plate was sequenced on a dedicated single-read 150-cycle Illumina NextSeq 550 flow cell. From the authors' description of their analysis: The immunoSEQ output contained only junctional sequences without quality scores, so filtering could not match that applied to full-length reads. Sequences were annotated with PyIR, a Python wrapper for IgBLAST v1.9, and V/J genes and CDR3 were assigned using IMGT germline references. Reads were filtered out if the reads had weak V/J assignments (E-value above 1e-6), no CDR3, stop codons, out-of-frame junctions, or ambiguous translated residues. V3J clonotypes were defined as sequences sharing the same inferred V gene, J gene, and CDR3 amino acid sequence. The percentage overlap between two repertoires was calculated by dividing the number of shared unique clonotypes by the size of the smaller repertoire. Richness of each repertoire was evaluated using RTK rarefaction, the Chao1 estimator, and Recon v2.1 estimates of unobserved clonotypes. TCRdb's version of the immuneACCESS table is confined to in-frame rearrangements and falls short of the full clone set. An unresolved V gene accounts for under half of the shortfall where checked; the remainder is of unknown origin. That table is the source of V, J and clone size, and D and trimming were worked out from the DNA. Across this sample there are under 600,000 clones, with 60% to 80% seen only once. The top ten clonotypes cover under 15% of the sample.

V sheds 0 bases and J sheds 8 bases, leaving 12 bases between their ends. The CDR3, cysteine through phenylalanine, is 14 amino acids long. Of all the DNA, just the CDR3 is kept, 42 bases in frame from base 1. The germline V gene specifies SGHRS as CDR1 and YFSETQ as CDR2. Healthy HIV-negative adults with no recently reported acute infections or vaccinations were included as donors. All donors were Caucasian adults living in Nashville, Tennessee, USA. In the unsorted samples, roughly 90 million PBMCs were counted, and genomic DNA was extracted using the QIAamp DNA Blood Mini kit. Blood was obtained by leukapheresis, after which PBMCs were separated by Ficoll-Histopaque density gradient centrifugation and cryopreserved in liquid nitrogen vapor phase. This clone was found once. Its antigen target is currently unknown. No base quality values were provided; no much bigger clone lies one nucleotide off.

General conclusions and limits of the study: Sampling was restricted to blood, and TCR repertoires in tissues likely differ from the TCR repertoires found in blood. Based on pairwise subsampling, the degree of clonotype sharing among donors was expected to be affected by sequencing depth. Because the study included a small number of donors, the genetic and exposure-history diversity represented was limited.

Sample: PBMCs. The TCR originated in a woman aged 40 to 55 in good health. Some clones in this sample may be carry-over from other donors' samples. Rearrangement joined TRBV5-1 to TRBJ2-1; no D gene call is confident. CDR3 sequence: CASSLEVQSYEQFF. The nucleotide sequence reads TGCGCCAGCAGCTTGGAAGTCCAGAGTTATGAGCAGTTCTTC.